This entry lists 2 T cell receptor beta chains sequenced from one sample in a study of molecular identifiers for immune sequencing clone quantification. TCRdb independently ran MiXCR on the PCR reads; one entry per CDR3 protein. The sample has a few hundred thousand distinct CDR3 sequences, about a quarter seen once. The specimen was naive CD8+ T cells from blood, with Jurkat cell RNA spiked in. Subset defined: FACS-sorted CD8+CD4-CCR7+CD45RA+ naive T cells. Receptor source: a human donor in good health. Some libraries in this study had Jurkat cell RNA spiked in.

V is TRBV28 and J is TRBJ2-7, with 7 bases identical to TRBD1. The CDR3 covers 16 residues. Trimming cost V 8 bases and J 0 bases; bases outside gene matches: 13. Germline CDR1 reads MDHEN; CDR2 reads SYDVKM. DNA of the CDR3: TGTGCCAGCGGGAACCCACCGGGACAGAGCTCCTACGAGCAGTACTTC. Protein: CASGNPPGQSSYEQYF.

This sequence joins TRBV27 and TRBJ1-5; weak D call: TRBD1 (5 bases). V was pared by 9 bases and J by 9 bases, with 18 bases between. CDR1 is MNHEY, CDR2 SMNVEV, per germline (reference sequence). The CDR3 is 13 amino acids. In DNA, the CDR3 is TGTGCCAGGGGTACAGAAGGGGCGTGGCCCCAGCATTTT. Protein product: CARGTEGAWPQHF.